This T cell receptor (beta chain) appears in the sequencing data of a study of somatic mutations in cytotoxic T cells in rheumatoid arthritis. About the study: Some V beta antibody-stained T-cell populations were flow-sorted at nearly 100% purity, including V beta1+ cells sequenced for TCRB.

Separation of CD4+ and CD8+ cells was performed by positive magnetic bead selection, and purity was verified by flow cytometry. Study-wide points: Over 20% of CD8+ cells belonged to the largest CD8+ clone in about an eighth of the roughly 60 patients.

Sequencing was performed with immunoSEQ multiplex PCR; in TCRdb, only in-frame clones are kept and a portion is missing. The data contain more than 15,000 clones, around 79% of them singletons. By proportion, this clone is large. The antigen is undetermined. Between the trimmed V and J ends, which lost 3 bases and 2 bases, there was a span of 8 bases. The CDR3 covers 15 residues. Per the germline V gene, CDR1 is MNHEY and CDR2 is SVGAGI. The receptor was isolated from an adult with rheumatoid arthritis. V gene TRBV6-5 combines with J gene TRBJ2-6; D perhaps matches TRBD2 (5 bases). The sample taken for sequencing was CD8+ T cells sorted from blood. The CDR3 spells CASSYGETGANVLTF. CDR3 DNA: TGTGCCAGCAGTTATGGGGAGACTGGGGCCAACGTCCTGACTTTC.